This T cell receptor beta chain was recovered during a study of blood T cell repertoires in COVID-19. Study at large: COVID-19 samples from acute and convalescent phases originated in the United States, Italy and Spain.

Recovery among Cohort 3 donors was established by two negative PCRs, clearance, or symptom resolution. In the authors' methods: Estimated nucleated cell counts came from reference gene primer amplification. The table came from immunoSEQ multiplex PCR; TCRdb's copy has only in-frame clones and leaves some out. The V and J calls and the clone size are those of that table, but D and trimming were determined from the DNA. Of approximately 280,000 clones detected, approximately 86% appear once; the ten largest clones hold 2.6%. Per the germline V gene, CDR1 is SGHRS and CDR2 is YFSETQ. J gave up 4 bases and V 4 bases, and 8 bases lay outside the gene matches. This CDR3 has 15 amino acids.

The source material was PBMCs or T cells enriched from blood (not recorded which). The receptor was derived from a woman between 18 and 29 years old who had recovered from COVID-19. The chain joins TRBV5-1 to TRBJ1-1, with 9 bases that match TRBD1. CDR3 loop: CASSVEQGAVTEAFF. As DNA, the CDR3 is TGCGCCAGCAGCGTTGAACAGGGGGCGGTCACTGAAGCTTTCTTT.